A single sample is the source of the 29 T cell receptor beta chains below, sequenced in a study of response to subunit inactivated influenza vaccine. TCRdb used MiXCR to reprocess the RT-PCR reads, holding one entry per CDR3 protein. The sample lists about 540,000 distinct CDR3 sequences, roughly 25% seen once, with 2.5% to 3% in the top ten. The data were also submitted as part of a second study, on T cells expressing NK-cell markers. That publication notes: The cDNA for TCR beta came from 5'RACE template switching with UMIs.

Sequenced material: CD4+ T cells sorted from PBMCs, taken 11 to 12 days after vaccination. These receptors all come from a man aged 50 or older who received an inactivated influenza vaccine.

This chain links TRBV5-1 with TRBJ1-6; D may be TRBD1 (5 bases). Germline V gene lookup returns CDR1 SGHRS and CDR2 YFSETQ. The CDR3 consists of 15 residues. Trimming removed 0 bases at V and 7 bases at J, with 11 bases between. The CDR3 here is CASSLDGRVNSPLHF. CDR3 DNA sequence: TGCGCCAGCAGCTTGGACGGCAGGGTGAATTCACCCCTCCACTTT.

The chain uses TRBV12-3 or TRBV12-4 and TRBJ1-3; no clear D gene. The ends were cut back, 3 bases at V and 0 bases at J, with 3 bases in the middle. The CDR3 has 13 amino acids. CDR3 sequence reads: CASSFSSGNTIYF. The CDR3, as DNA: TGTGCCAGCAGTTTTAGCTCTGGAAACACCATATATTTT.

The chain has TRBV4-2 and TRBJ2-5; a possible D gene is TRBD2 (6 bases). The CDR3 spans 14 residues. CDR1 is LGHNA, CDR2 YNFKEQ, per germline. V was shortened by 3 bases and J by 9 bases, with 17 bases between the two germline ends. The DNA of the CDR3 is TGTGCCAGCAGCCAGCGGGGCCCTGGTGGGGCCCAGTACTTC. Its translation: CASSQRGPGGAQYF.

This clonotype was picked up a small number of times. This rearrangement joins TRBV5-1 to TRBJ1-2; D is unclear. In germline, CDR1 is SGHRS, CDR2 YFSETQ. V was cut by 0 bases and J by 8 bases, with 11 bases left in between. There are 13 residues in the CDR3. This CDR3 is CASSLVGDGGYTF. In nucleotides, the CDR3 is TGCGCCAGCAGCTTGGTCGGGGATGGAGGCTACACCTTC.

This clonotype occurred many times. The gene calls are TRBV5-1 and TRBJ1-4, with 8 bases fitting TRBD1. V was clipped by 5 bases and J by 5 bases; unmatched bases: 8. The CDR3 contains 15 residues. The germline V gene encodes CDR1 SGHRS and CDR2 YFSETQ. The chain's CDR3 is CASRTRQGRNEKLFF. The CDR3 DNA reads as TGCGCCAGCAGAACCCGACAGGGGCGGAATGAAAAACTGTTTTTT.

There are a few counts of this clonotype. The J gene is TRBJ2-7, the V gene TRBV7-9; TRBD1 aligns across 7 bases. The trim removed 4 bases at V and 10 bases at J, leaving 10 bases unmatched. Germline V gene data show CDR1 as SEHNR and CDR2 as FQNEAQ (reference sequence). This CDR3 is built from 13 residues. The CDR3 is CASSSVTRGRQYF. The CDR3 DNA is TGTGCCAGCAGCTCGGTAACGAGGGGGCGTCAGTACTTC. The full variable domain, in which reference TRBV7-9 and TRBJ2-7 provide the parts outside the CDR3, is DTGVSQNPRHKITKRGQNVTFRCDPISEHNRLYWYRQTLGQGPEFLTYFQNEAQLEKSRLLSDRFSAERPKGSFSTLEIQRTEQGDSAMYLCASSSVTRGRQYFGPGTRLTVT.

The chain recombines TRBV4-1 with TRBJ2-3, with 7 bases matching TRBD2. Germline V CDR1 and CDR2: MGHRA, YSYEKL. V lost 0 bases to trimming and J lost 0 bases; unmatched junction nucleotides: 3. The length of the CDR3 is 16 residues. This chain's CDR3 is CASSQEGTISTDTQYF. For the CDR3, the DNA is TGCGCCAGCAGCCAAGAAGGGACTATTAGCACAGATACGCAGTATTTT.

This clonotype was seen more than once but under ten times. This chain connects TRBV20-1 to TRBJ2-1; the match to TRBD2 covers 13 bases. The V gene's germline CDR1 is DFQATT and CDR2 SNEGSKA (reference sequence). The CDR3 has 20 residues. V shed 5 bases, J shed 0 bases, and the junction held 16 bases outside the gene matches. The CDR3, as DNA: TGCAGTGCTCCCGGGACTAGCGGGGACCAACGCCGGAGCTCCTACAATGAGCAGTTCTTC. Encoded protein: CSAPGTSGDQRRSSYNEQFF.

This clonotype was recorded at least ten times. The V call is TRBV6-2 or TRBV6-3, the J call TRBJ2-1; TRBD1 might be the D (6 bases). V was trimmed by 7 bases and J by 5 bases, leaving 24 bases between them. CDR1 and CDR2 (germline): MNHEY, SVGEGT. There are 17 residues in the CDR3. The CDR3 sequence is CASIPSGIGGGHNEQFF. The CDR3 DNA follows: TGTGCCAGCATCCCCTCCGGGATAGGGGGTGGCCACAATGAGCAGTTCTTC.

Ten or more counts support this clonotype. V usage is TRBV28 and J usage is TRBJ1-2; tentative D call: TRBD1 (6 bases). Trimming pared 8 bases from V and 0 bases from J, leaving 19 bases between. This CDR3 is built from 16 residues. Germline V gives CDR1 MDHEN, CDR2 SYDVKM. The CDR3 loop reads CASSGQSREANYGYTF. The CDR3 DNA sequence: TGTGCCAGCTCTGGACAGTCCCGCGAGGCTAACTATGGCTACACCTTC.

This clonotype was found a few times. CDR3 DNA: TGTGCCAGCAGCTCCATCCGAGATCAGCCCCAGCATTTT. Its protein product is CASSSIRDQPQHF. This chain connects TRBV7-2 to TRBJ1-5; D is ambiguous. The V end lost 4 bases, the J end lost 5 bases, and 9 bases lay between the germline ends. Germline CDR1 SGHTA, CDR2 FQGNSA. CDR3 length: 13 amino acids.

This clonotype was seen a single time. The genes are TRBV2 and TRBJ2-6; the D call may be TRBD1 or TRBD2 (5 bases each). V lost 6 bases to trimming and J lost 7 bases, with 13 bases between them. Looked up from germline, CDR1 is SNHLY and CDR2 is FYNNEI. This CDR3 comprises 14 residues. The CDR3 bases are TGTGCCAGCAGGGGGGTCTGGGGTGCCAACGTCCTGACTTTC. This encodes CASRGVWGANVLTF.

This chain joins TRBV4-2 and TRBJ2-1, with D maybe TRBD2 (6 bases). In germline, CDR1 is LGHNA, CDR2 YNFKEQ. The CDR3 extends over 17 amino acids. The V end lost 0 bases, the J end lost 0 bases, and 12 bases lay between the germline ends. The CDR3 loop reads CASSQDLFGSSYNEQFF. For the CDR3, the DNA is TGTGCCAGCAGCCAAGATCTGTTCGGGAGCTCCTACAATGAGCAGTTCTTC.

The V call is TRBV25-1, the J call TRBJ1-1, with a weak D call TRBD1 (5 bases). This CDR3 contains 13 residues. Germline V gene sequence: CDR1 MGHDK, CDR2 SYGVNS. Trimming stripped 2 bases from V and 6 bases from J, with 10 bases between. The CDR3 region is CASSEGGAPEAFF. Here the CDR3 DNA reads TGTGCCAGCAGTGAAGGTGGGGCCCCTGAAGCTTTCTTT.

This clonotype has just a few counts. V is TRBV14 and J is TRBJ1-2, with D uncertain. The V end lost 5 bases, the J end lost 0 bases, and 7 bases lay between the germline ends. The CDR3 runs 13 residues. CDR1 SGHDN and CDR2 FVKESK come from the germline V gene. The DNA of the CDR3 is TGTGCCAGCAGCAACAGAGCTAACTATGGCTACACCTTC. Its protein product is CASSNRANYGYTF.

The V and J genes are TRBV28 and TRBJ1-1; no clear D gene. The CDR3 is made up of 11 amino acids. Trimming removed 7 bases from V and 2 bases from J, with 5 bases in between. Looked up from germline, CDR1 is MDHEN and CDR2 is SYDVKM. The CDR3 reads CASNANTEAFF. In DNA, the CDR3 is TGTGCCAGCAACGCTAACACTGAAGCTTTCTTT.

This chain connects TRBV4-1 to TRBJ2-4, with TRBD2 identical over 9 bases. The ends lost 4 bases at V and 0 bases at J; junction bases unmatched: 4. This CDR3 is built from 16 residues. Germline V gene lookup returns CDR1 MGHRA and CDR2 YSYEKL. In nucleotides, the CDR3 is TGCGCCAGCAGCCTAATAGCGGGAGTAGCCAAAAACATTCAGTACTTC. Its protein is CASSLIAGVAKNIQYF.

This clonotype was seen at least ten times. V and J are TRBV5-1 and TRBJ2-2, with 9 bases aligning to TRBD1. V lost 4 bases to trimming and J lost 2 bases; unmatched junction nucleotides: 6. Germline-derived CDR1 and CDR2 are SGHRS and YFSETQ. The CDR3 is made up of 16 amino acids. CDR3 protein: CASSAMGQGNTGELFF. DNA for the CDR3: TGCGCCAGCAGCGCGATGGGACAGGGCAACACCGGGGAGCTGTTTTTT.

This clonotype came up a few times. This CDR3 is CASSLMFDINEKLFF. The DNA for the CDR3 is TGTGCCAGCAGCTTAATGTTTGACATTAATGAAAAACTGTTTTTT. V gene TRBV7-2 combines with J gene TRBJ1-4; no definite D call. Germline V CDR1 and CDR2: SGHTA, FQGNSA. This CDR3 has 15 residues. Between the trimmed V and J ends, which lost 2 bases and 4 bases, there was a span of 11 bases.

This clonotype turned up a few times. The chain uses TRBV10-3 and TRBJ2-3, with 8 nucleotides matching TRBD1. With V trimmed by 10 bases and J by 4 bases, 7 bases remained unmatched. This CDR3 has 13 residues. Germline CDR1 reads ENHRY; CDR2 reads SYGVKD. The CDR3 sequence: CATGDRYSDTQYF. Written as DNA, the CDR3 is TGTGCCACCGGGGACAGGTACTCAGATACGCAGTATTTT.

In this sample, this clonotype turned up a few times. The rearrangement joins TRBV25-1 to TRBJ2-5, with 10 bases identical to TRBD2. Germline V gene data show CDR1 as MGHDK and CDR2 as SYGVNS. The CDR3 contains 17 residues. J gave up 1 base and V 5 bases, and 10 bases lay outside the gene matches. Here the CDR3 reads CASSPIAGGLSQETQYF. CDR3 DNA: TGTGCCAGCAGTCCGATAGCGGGGGGATTGTCCCAAGAGACCCAGTACTTC.

This clonotype occurred a few times. The chain combines TRBV5-1 with TRBJ2-3; perhaps TRBD2 as D (6 bases). Germline V lookup: CDR1 SGHRS, CDR2 YFSETQ. V was clipped by 7 bases and J by 0 bases, with 12 bases between them. This CDR3 comprises 14 residues. CDR3 amino acids: CASLNSGSTDTQYF. For the CDR3, the DNA is TGCGCCAGCCTAAATAGCGGTAGCACAGATACGCAGTATTTT.

This clonotype appeared a few times. The chain couples TRBV29-1 to TRBJ2-5; D not resolved. Trimming cost V 5 bases and J 0 bases, with 10 bases left between them. The germline CDR1 and CDR2 sequences are SQVTM and ANQGSEA. This CDR3 spans 13 amino acids. In DNA form, the CDR3 reads TGCAGCGTTAGTTCGGGCAACCAAGAGACCCAGTACTTC. It is translated as CSVSSGNQETQYF. The full variable domain, rest sourced from reference TRBV29-1 and TRBJ2-5, is SAVISQKPSRDICQRGTSLTIQCQVDSQVTMMFWYRQQPGQSLTLIATANQGSEATYESGFVIDKFPISRPNLTFSTLTVSNMSPEDSSIYLCSVSSGNQETQYFGPGTRLLVL.

This chain links TRBV9 with TRBJ1-1, with D unresolved. The ends were cut back, 5 bases at V and 0 bases at J, with 20 bases in the middle. The CDR3 runs to 17 residues. Germline CDR1 reads SGDLS; CDR2 reads YYNGEE. In DNA, the CDR3 is TGTGCCAGCAGGCCGACCAATTTTGGTAAGCTGAACACTGAAGCTTTCTTT. Amino acid sequence: CASRPTNFGKLNTEAFF.

This clonotype was counted only a few times. The chain links TRBV4-1 to TRBJ2-7; 7 nucleotides agree with TRBD1. J lost 10 bases, V lost 4 bases, and 10 bases had no gene match. This CDR3 has 13 amino acids. Germline V CDR1 and CDR2: MGHRA, YSYEKL. The CDR3 is CASSPLIGGSQYF. The CDR3 coding sequence is TGCGCCAGCAGCCCCCTTATAGGGGGCTCCCAGTACTTC.

The chain has TRBV4-3 and TRBJ1-3, with D hard to call. Germline CDR1 is LGHNA and CDR2 is YSLEER. CDR3 length: 15 amino acids. V was shortened by 4 bases and J by 0 bases, with 10 bases between the two germline ends. The chain's CDR3 is CASSRAHASGNTIYF. CDR3 bases: TGCGCCAGCAGCCGAGCACATGCCTCTGGAAACACCATATATTTT.

A few counts support this clonotype. This rearrangement joins TRBV6-2 or TRBV6-3 to TRBJ1-6; D gene unclear. This CDR3 is 20 amino acids long. Trimming took 5 bases from V and 0 from J, leaving 23 bases between them. Germline-derived CDR1 and CDR2 are MNHEY and SVGEGT. This CDR3 reads CASSTGFEAIISSYNSPLHF. The DNA of the CDR3 is TGTGCCAGCAGTACCGGTTTTGAAGCTATAATAAGCTCCTATAATTCACCCCTCCACTTT.

This clonotype was counted many times. This sequence joins TRBV25-1 and TRBJ1-2; D unclear. V was shortened by 1 base and J by 4 bases, with 10 bases between the two germline ends. Germline values: CDR1 MGHDK, CDR2 SYGVNS. CDR3 size: 14 residues. The CDR3 sequence: CASSELGGTYGYTF. Written as DNA, the CDR3 is TGTGCCAGCAGTGAATTGGGCGGAACCTATGGCTACACCTTC.

This clonotype has a handful of counts. CDR3 bases: TGCGCCAGCAGTGAGTCAGGGCCCTATGGCTACACCTTC. It translates to CASSESGPYGYTF. This chain links TRBV10-2 with TRBJ1-2; no clear D gene. V was trimmed by 0 bases and J by 4 bases, leaving 6 bases between them. CDR3 length: 13 residues. Germline CDR1 WSHSY, CDR2 SAAADI.